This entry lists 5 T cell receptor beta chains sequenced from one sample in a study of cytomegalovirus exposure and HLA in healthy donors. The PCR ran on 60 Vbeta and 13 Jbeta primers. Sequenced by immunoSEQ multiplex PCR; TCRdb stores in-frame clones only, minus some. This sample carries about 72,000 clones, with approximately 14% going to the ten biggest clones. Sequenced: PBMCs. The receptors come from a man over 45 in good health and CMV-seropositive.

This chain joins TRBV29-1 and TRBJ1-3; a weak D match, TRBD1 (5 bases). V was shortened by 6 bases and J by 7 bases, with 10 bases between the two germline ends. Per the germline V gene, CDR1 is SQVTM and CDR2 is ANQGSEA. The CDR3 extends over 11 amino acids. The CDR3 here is CSVDKGNTIYF. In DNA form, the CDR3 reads TGCAGCGTAGACAAGGGGAACACCATATATTTT.

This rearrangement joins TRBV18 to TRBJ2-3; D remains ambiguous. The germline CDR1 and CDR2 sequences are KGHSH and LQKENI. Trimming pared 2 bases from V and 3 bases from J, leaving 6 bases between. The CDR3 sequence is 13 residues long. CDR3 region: CASSPVMTDTQYF. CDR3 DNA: TGTGCCAGCTCACCAGTCATGACAGATACGCAGTATTTT.

The CDR3, as DNA: TGCGCCAGCAGCTTCTCCGGGACAGGGGACACCGGGGAGCTGTTTTTT. Translating it yields CASSFSGTGDTGELFF. V and J are TRBV5-1 and TRBJ2-2, with TRBD1 matching over 10 bases. Germline loops: CDR1 SGHRS, CDR2 YFSETQ. The length of the CDR3 is 16 residues. Trimming took 2 bases from V and 3 from J; bases not matched to a gene: 4.

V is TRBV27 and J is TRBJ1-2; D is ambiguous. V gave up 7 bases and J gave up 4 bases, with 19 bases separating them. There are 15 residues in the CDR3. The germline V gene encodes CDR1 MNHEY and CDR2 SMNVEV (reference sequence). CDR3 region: CASTQRPNLGYGYTF. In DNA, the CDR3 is TGTGCCAGCACTCAGAGGCCAAATCTCGGCTATGGCTACACCTTC.

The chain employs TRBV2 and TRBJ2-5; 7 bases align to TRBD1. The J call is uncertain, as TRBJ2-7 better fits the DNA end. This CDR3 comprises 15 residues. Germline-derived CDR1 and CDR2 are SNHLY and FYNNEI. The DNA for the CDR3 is TGTGCCAGCCATTATCTGACAGGGATGACCTACGAGCAGTACTTC. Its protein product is CASHYLTGMTYEQYF.